This T cell receptor beta chain came from a study of cytomegalovirus exposure and HLA in healthy donors. Study-wide context: Falling in the Caucasian-associated ancestry cluster were about 80% of 350 to 400 genotyped donors.

This clone appeared once. As yet, its antigen is unknown. Study results and caveats: Immune exposure information comprised only CMV serostatus. Later analysis identified a missense DCLRE1C variant that was linked to TCR beta V- and J-gene trimming.

PCR used 60 Vbeta primers and 13 Jbeta primers. Only in-frame clones appear in the TCRdb table, and some are missing; sequencing was by immunoSEQ multiplex PCR. This sample has about 110,000 clones, with less than 80% found just once. Germline V gene data show CDR1 as ENHRY and CDR2 as SYGVKD. V shed 0 bases and J 6 bases; nucleotides not matched to a gene: 12. CDR3 length equals 18 residues. Sequenced material: PBMCs. This chain uses TRBV10-3 with TRBJ2-1; 9 nucleotides align to TRBD2. This receptor was identified in a woman aged 50 to 65 in good health and CMV-seropositive. Written as DNA, the CDR3 is TGTGCCATCAGTGAGTCATCCACGGGACTAGCTATGGGCAATGAGCAGTTCTTC. This encodes CAISESSTGLAMGNEQFF.